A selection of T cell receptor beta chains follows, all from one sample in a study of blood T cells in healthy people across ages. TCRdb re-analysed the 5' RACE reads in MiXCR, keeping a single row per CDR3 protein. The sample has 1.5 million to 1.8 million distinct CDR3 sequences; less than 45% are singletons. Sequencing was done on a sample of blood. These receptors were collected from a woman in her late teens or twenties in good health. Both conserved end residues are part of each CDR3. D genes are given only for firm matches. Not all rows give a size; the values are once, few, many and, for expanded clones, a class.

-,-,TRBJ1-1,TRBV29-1,TGCAGCGTTGAAGAGGCGGTTTCTCGGGTGGGTGAAGCTTTCTTT,CSVEEAVSRVGEAFF
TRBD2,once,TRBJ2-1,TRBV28,TGTGCCAGCAGAGAGGGGACTAGCGTCTACAATGAGCAGTTCTTC,CASREGTSVYNEQFF
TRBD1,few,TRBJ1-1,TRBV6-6,TGTGCCAGCAGTTATGACAGGGAATCGACTGAAGCTTTCTTT,CASSYDRESTEAFF
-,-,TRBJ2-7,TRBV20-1,TGCAGTGCTAGGGCGCTAGTCTACGAGCAGTACTTC,CSARALVYEQYF
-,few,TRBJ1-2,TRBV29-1,TGCAGCGTTGAAGAGGAGTGGGGTTATGGCTACACCTTC,CSVEEEWGYGYTF
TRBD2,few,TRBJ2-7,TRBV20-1,TGCAGTGCTAGTGGATCAGGGAGGGTCTACGAGCAGTACTTC,CSASGSGRVYEQYF
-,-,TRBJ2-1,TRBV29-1,TGCAGCGTTGAAGAATGGCAGGGAGTGAACAATGAGCAGTTCTTC,CSVEEWQGVNNEQFF
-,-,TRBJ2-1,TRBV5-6,TGTGCCAGCAGCTTCCAGGGATTTGACAATGAGCAGTTCTTC,CASSFQGFDNEQFF
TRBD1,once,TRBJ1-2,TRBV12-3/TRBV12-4,TGTGTCAGCACCAATTCGGGGCAGGGGGTTTATGGCTACACCTTC,CVSTNSGQGVYGYTF
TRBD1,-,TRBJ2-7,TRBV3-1,TGTGCCAGCAGCCAATTCACAGGGGCCTACGAGCAGTACTTC,CASSQFTGAYEQYF
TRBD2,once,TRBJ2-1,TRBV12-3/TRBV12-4,TGTACCAGCAGAAATAGCGGGATCAACAATGAGCAGTTCTTC,CTSRNSGINNEQFF
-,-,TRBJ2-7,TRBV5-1,TGCGCCAGCAGCTTGGCGGCAGGGCAGTACTACAATGAGCAGTACTTC,CASSLAAGQYYNEQYF
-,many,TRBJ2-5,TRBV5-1,TGCGCCAGCAGCTTGGCCAGCGAACAAGAGACCCAGTACTTC,CASSLASEQETQYF
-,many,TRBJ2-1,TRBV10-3,TGTGCCATCAGTGGATACAATGAGCAGTTCTTC,CAISGYNEQFF
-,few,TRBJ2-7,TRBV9,TGTGCCAGCAGCGAGGGGGGACAGAGCTCCTACGAGCAGTACTTC,CASSEGGQSSYEQYF
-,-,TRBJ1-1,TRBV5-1,TGCGCCAGCAGCTTGGAAGAGGGGTCCACTGAAGCTTTCTTT,CASSLEEGSTEAFF
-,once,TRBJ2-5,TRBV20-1,TGCAGTGCTAGAGGGGCCCGGGACTTAGCAACCCTCGGGACCCAGTACTTC,CSARGARDLATLGTQYF
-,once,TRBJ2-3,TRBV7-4,TGTGCCAGCACCCTCGGGGGGCCCCCCACAGATACGCAGTATTTT,CASTLGGPPTDTQYF
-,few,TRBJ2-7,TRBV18,TGTGCCAGCTCACCAGGGGGCAGGGACGAGCAGTACTTC,CASSPGGRDEQYF
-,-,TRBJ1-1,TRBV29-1,TGCAGCGCGGGTGGGGTCATGAACACTGAAGCTTTCTTT,CSAGGVMNTEAFF
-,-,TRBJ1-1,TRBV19,TGTGCCAGTAGTGGGTCCGGGACAAGCGTTGAAGCTTTCTTT,CASSGSGTSVEAFF
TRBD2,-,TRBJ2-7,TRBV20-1,TGCAGCGCTAGGACTAGCAGGAGTATCTACGAGCAGTACTTC,CSARTSRSIYEQYF
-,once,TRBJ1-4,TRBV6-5,TGTGCCAGCAAGGACGAAAATAATGAAAAACTGTTTTTT,CASKDENNEKLFF
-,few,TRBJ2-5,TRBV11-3,TGTGCCAGCAGCCAGGGACACTTCGGAGAAGAGACCCAGTACTTC,CASSQGHFGEETQYF
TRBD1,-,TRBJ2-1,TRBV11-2,TGTGCCAGCAGACCTACAGGGGGTTGTGAGCAGTTCTTC,CASRPTGGCEQFF
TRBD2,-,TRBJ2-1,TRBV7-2,TGTGCCAGCAGCACAGTCGGGGGGGCTCTCAATGAGCAGTTCTTC,CASSTVGGALNEQFF
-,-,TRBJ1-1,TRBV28,TGTGCCAGCAGATACCGGGGCAGCGGCGGGAACACTGAAGCTTTCTTT,CASRYRGSGGNTEAFF
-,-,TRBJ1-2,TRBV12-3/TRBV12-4,TGTGCCAGCACAAGAACGGAAGGCTACACCTTC,CASTRTEGYTF
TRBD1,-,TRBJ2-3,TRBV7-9,TGTGCCAGCAGCTTAGTCGGCCCAGGGGGAAATACGCAGTATTTT,CASSLVGPGGNTQYF
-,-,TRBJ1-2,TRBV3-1,TGTGCCAGCACTCCCCGGCCCTTCTATGGCTACACCTTC,CASTPRPFYGYTF
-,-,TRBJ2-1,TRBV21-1,TGTGCCAGCAGCACCGGGGACAGAGATTACAATGAGCAGTTCTTC,CASSTGDRDYNEQFF
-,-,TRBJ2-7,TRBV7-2,TGTGCCAGCAGCTCATCGGGACGGGTCGAGCAGTACTTC,CASSSSGRVEQYF
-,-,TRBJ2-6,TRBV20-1,TGCAGCGCGAGTAGTGGGCGAGGGGCCAACGTCCTGACTTTC,CSASSGRGANVLTF
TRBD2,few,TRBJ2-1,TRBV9,TGTGCCAGCAGCGTAGTACTAGCGGGAGTGGATGAGCAGTTCTTC,CASSVVLAGVDEQFF
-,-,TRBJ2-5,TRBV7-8,TGTGCCAGCAGCCCCCCACGACAGGCCGTAGAGACCCAGTACTTC,CASSPPRQAVETQYF
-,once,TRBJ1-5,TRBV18,TGTGCCAGCTCACGGGGCGTGACCGGACAGCCCCAGCATTTT,CASSRGVTGQPQHF
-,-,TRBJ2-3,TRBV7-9,TGTGCCAGCAGCGCCGCCGCGAGAGGCACAGATACGCAGTATTTT,CASSAAARGTDTQYF
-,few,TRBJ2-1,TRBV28,TGTGCCAGCAGTTTAGGGGGATGGTCCTACAATGAGCAGTTCTTC,CASSLGGWSYNEQFF
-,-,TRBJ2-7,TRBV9,TGTGCCAGCAGCGAGAGGGTTTACAATGAGCAGTACTTC,CASSERVYNEQYF
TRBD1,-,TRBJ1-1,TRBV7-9,TGTGCCAGCGCCCAGGACAGGGTGAACACTGAAGCTTTCTTT,CASAQDRVNTEAFF
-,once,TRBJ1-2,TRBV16,TGTGCCAGCAGCCAATTGTTAGGATCTGGCTACACCTTC,CASSQLLGSGYTF
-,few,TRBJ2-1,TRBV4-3,TGCGCCAGCAGCCAAGAAGGGGGGGTCAATGAGCAGTTCTTC,CASSQEGGVNEQFF
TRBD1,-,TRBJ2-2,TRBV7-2,TGTGCCAGCAGCTTATTCGGACAGGGTATCACCGGGGAGCTGTTTTTT,CASSLFGQGITGELFF
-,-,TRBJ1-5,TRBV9,TGTGCCAGCAGCGGGGGGATGGGCAGTCAGCCCCAGCATTTT,CASSGGMGSQPQHF
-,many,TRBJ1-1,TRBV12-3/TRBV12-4,TGTGCCAGCAGTTTAGACACCCGCAACACTGAAGCTTTCTTT,CASSLDTRNTEAFF
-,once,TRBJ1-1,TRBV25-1,TGTGCCAGCAGAGCTCCGGGACTCTCGACTGAAGCTTTCTTT,CASRAPGLSTEAFF
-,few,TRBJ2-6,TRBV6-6,TGTGCCAGCAGTTACTCTGGTCACTCTGGGGCCAACGTCCTGACTTTC,CASSYSGHSGANVLTF
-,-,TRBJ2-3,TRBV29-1,TGCAGCGTTGACGTCGGATACACCACAGATACGCAGTATTTT,CSVDVGYTTDTQYF
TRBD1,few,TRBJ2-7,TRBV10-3,TGTGCCATCAGAGGACAGGTTACCTACGAGCAGTACTTC,CAIRGQVTYEQYF
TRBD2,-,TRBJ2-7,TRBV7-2,TGTGCCAGCAGCTATAGCGGGGGTGTACCCTACGAGCAGTACTTC,CASSYSGGVPYEQYF
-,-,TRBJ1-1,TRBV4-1,TGCGCCAGTAAATCCGAGGGGCTGTGGACTGAAGCTTTCTTT,CASKSEGLWTEAFF
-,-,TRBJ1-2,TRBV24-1,TGTGCCACCAGTGACAGGGCTAACTATGGCTACACCTTC,CATSDRANYGYTF
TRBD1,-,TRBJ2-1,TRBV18,TGTGCCAGCTCTCACAACAGGGGGAATTTGTACAATGAGCAGTTCTTC,CASSHNRGNLYNEQFF
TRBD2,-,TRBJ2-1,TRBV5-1,TGCGCCAGCAGCTTGGAGCGGGAGGCCGTGGATGAGCAGTTCTTC,CASSLEREAVDEQFF
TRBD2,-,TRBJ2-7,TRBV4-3,TGCGCCAGCAGCCTCGATTGGGGCAGCGGGGCCTACGAGCAGTACTTC,CASSLDWGSGAYEQYF
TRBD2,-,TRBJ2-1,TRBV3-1,TGTGCCAGCAGCCAAGAATGGACTAGCGGGACCAATGAGCAGTTCTTC,CASSQEWTSGTNEQFF
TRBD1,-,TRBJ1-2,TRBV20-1,TGCAGTGCTAGACACCGGGACAGGGGGCTCTATGGCTACACCTTC,CSARHRDRGLYGYTF
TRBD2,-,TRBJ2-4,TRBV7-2,TGTGCCAGCAGCTCTAGCGGGGGGTCCAACATTCAGTACTTC,CASSSSGGSNIQYF
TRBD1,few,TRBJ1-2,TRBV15,TGTGCCACCAGCAGAGATCCAGGGGGCTATGGCTACACCTTC,CATSRDPGGYGYTF